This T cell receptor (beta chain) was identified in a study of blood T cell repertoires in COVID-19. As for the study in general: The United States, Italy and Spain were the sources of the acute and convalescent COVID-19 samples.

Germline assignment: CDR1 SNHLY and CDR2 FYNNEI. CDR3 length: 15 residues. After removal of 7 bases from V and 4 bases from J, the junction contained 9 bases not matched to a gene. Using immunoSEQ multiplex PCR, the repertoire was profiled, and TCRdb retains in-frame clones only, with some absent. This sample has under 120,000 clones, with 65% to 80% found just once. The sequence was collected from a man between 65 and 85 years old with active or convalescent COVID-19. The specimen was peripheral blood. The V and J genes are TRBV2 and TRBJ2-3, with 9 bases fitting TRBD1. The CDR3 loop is CASNPRGQGPDTQYF. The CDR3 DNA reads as TGTGCCAGCAACCCCCGGGGACAGGGTCCAGATACGCAGTATTTT.